These T cell receptor beta chains were read from a single sample in a study of regulatory T cells in long-lasting Graves disease. TCRdb processed the multiplex PCR reads anew with MiXCR; each CDR3 protein has one entry. This sample carries 310,000 or so distinct CDR3 sequences, roughly 21% of them seen once, and the ten largest clones take about 56%. The sample in question was peripheral blood mononuclear cells (PBMCs), obtained when the disease was refractory, from a patient treated with antithyroid drugs. These receptors were collected from a female donor with Graves disease. Each CDR3 is given with its conserved first and last residue. A D gene is named only where the DNA matches it firmly. Clone size appears in some rows only: once, few, many, or a class for an expanded clone.

d_call | clone_size | j_call | v_call | cdr3_nt | cdr3_aa
NA | NA | TRBJ2-5 | TRBV27 | TGTGCCAGCAGTATGTTCGGGATGGAGACCCAGTACTTC | CASSMFGMETQYF
TRBD2 | many | TRBJ2-7 | TRBV7-2 | TGTGCCAGCAGCTTCACTAGCGGGAGTTACGAGCAGTACTTC | CASSFTSGSYEQYF
TRBD1 | many | TRBJ1-6 | TRBV28 | TGTGCCAGCACAGGTCGAGGGGGCTCAGATAATTCACCCCTCCACTTT | CASTGRGGSDNSPLHF
NA | many | TRBJ2-7 | TRBV6-1 | TGTGCCAGCAGACCGGCGGAGGCGATACGTGGGCAGTACTTC | CASRPAEAIRGQYF
TRBD2 | NA | TRBJ2-1 | TRBV27 | TGTGCCAGCAGTTCGAGGACTAGCGGTACCTACAATGAGCAGTTCTTC | CASSSRTSGTYNEQFF
TRBD1 | NA | TRBJ2-3 | TRBV20-1 | TGCAGTGCTAGAGCGTATCGCGAACAGGGGGTAGAAAGGATTAGCACAGATACGCAGTATTTT | CSARAYREQGVERISTDTQYF
NA | many | TRBJ1-1 | TRBV7-9 | TGTGCCAGCAGCTTGGCGAACCTCCGGGGAGCCATGAACACTGAAGCTTTCTTT | CASSLANLRGAMNTEAFF
NA | NA | TRBJ1-4 | TRBV28 | TGTGCCAGCAGTTTCGATCTCCGGCCCAAAAAACTGTTTTTT | CASSFDLRPKKLFF
NA | many | TRBJ2-5 | TRBV3-1 | TGTGCCAGCAGCCAAGGCCCCACAGGTGGCAGCCAAGAGACCCAGTACTTC | CASSQGPTGGSQETQYF
NA | few | TRBJ2-3 | TRBV5-8 | TGTGCCAGCAGTTTCCCTACAGATACGCAGTATTTT | CASSFPTDTQYF
TRBD1 | NA | TRBJ2-7 | TRBV6-2/TRBV6-3 | TGTGCCAGCAGTGTTCCGCAGGGTCGCGGACAGGGTCCTTTGTACGAGCAGTACTTC | CASSVPQGRGQGPLYEQYF
NA | few | TRBJ2-1 | TRBV5-1 | TGCGCCAGCAGCTCCAGACTGGGTGGCTCCTACAATGAGCAGTTCTTC | CASSSRLGGSYNEQFF
NA | NA | TRBJ2-3 | TRBV11-1 | TGTGCCAGCAGCTACCGGGAACCTAGCACAGATACGCAGTATTTT | CASSYREPSTDTQYF
NA | many | TRBJ2-7 | TRBV6-1 | TGTGCCAGCAGTGCCTATCGACAGGGAGGGAACTACGAGCAGTACTTC | CASSAYRQGGNYEQYF
NA | NA | TRBJ2-3 | TRBV28 | TGTGCCAGCAGTTTTGGCGGGACCCTCACAGATACGCAGTATTTT | CASSFGGTLTDTQYF
NA | NA | TRBJ2-6 | TRBV2 | TGTGCCAGCAGTCAAAGTCCCACCAGGGGGGGTAGCTCTGGGGCCAACGTCCTGACTTTC | CASSQSPTRGGSSGANVLTF
NA | NA | TRBJ1-2 | TRBV3-1 | TGTGCCAGCAGCCAAAAAGGGGGGACCGTCGTGGGCTACACCTTC | CASSQKGGTVVGYTF
NA | few | TRBJ1-1 | TRBV30 | TGTGCCTGGAACAGGGTCCCTGAAGCTTTCTTT | CAWNRVPEAFF
TRBD2 | few | TRBJ2-5 | TRBV20-1 | TGCAGTGCTAGGAAGGGCGGGAGGGCGATGACCCAGTACTTC | CSARKGGRAMTQYF
NA | many | TRBJ1-1 | TRBV6-1 | TGTGCCAGCAGTCGGACGGGGAGCACTGAAGCTTTCTTT | CASSRTGSTEAFF
NA | NA | TRBJ2-5 | TRBV20-1 | TGCAGTGCTAGAGATCGGTTTTGGGAGGAGGGAGAGACCCAGTACTTC | CSARDRFWEEGETQYF
NA | many | TRBJ2-5 | TRBV12-3/TRBV12-4 | TGTGCCAGCAGCTTATCAGTGGGCGGGACTGCGAGGGGGACCCAGTACTTC | CASSLSVGGTARGTQYF
NA | NA | TRBJ2-3 | TRBV18 | TGTGCCAGCTCACCTAGCGGACTCACAGATACGCAGTATTTT | CASSPSGLTDTQYF
TRBD1 | many | TRBJ1-5 | TRBV6-1 | TGTGCCAGCAGTGCCGCAGGGGGTTGCAATCAGCCCCAGCATTTT | CASSAAGGCNQPQHF
NA | many | TRBJ2-5 | TRBV20-1 | TGCAGTGCTAGTAAGCTAGCTCGAGAGACCCAGTACTTC | CSASKLARETQYF
NA | many | TRBJ2-5 | TRBV11-2 | TGTGCCAGCAGCCCCTGGGTACAAGAGACCCAGTACTTC | CASSPWVQETQYF
NA | many | TRBJ1-2 | TRBV2 | TGTGCCAGCAGTGAAGGTCGAGATGGCTACACCTTC | CASSEGRDGYTF
NA | NA | TRBJ2-2 | TRBV6-5 | TGTGCCAGCAGTTACGGGTTAGCGGTCGCGAACACCGGGGAGCTGTTTTTT | CASSYGLAVANTGELFF
NA | NA | TRBJ2-3 | TRBV6-2/TRBV6-3 | TGTGCCAGCAGTTACAGATTAAGCACAGATACGCAGTATTTT | CASSYRLSTDTQYF
TRBD2 | many | TRBJ2-5 | TRBV11-3 | TGTGCCAGCAGCTTAGCAGCCTCTAGCGGCCAAGAGACCCAGTACTTC | CASSLAASSGQETQYF
NA | NA | TRBJ1-6 | TRBV6-5 | TGTGCCAGCAGTTCGGGCGAAACCGGGGCAGCCTCACCCCTCCACTTT | CASSSGETGAASPLHF
TRBD1 | NA | TRBJ2-7 | TRBV7-6 | TGTGCCAGCAGCGAACGGACAGGCTACGAGCAGTACTTC | CASSERTGYEQYF